This paragraph covers one T cell receptor beta chain sequence. Its cognate antigen is unknown. Using immunoSEQ multiplex PCR, the repertoire was profiled, and TCRdb retains in-frame clones only, with some absent. The sample carries millions of clones, roughly 95% recorded once. CDR1 and CDR2 from the germline V gene are GTSNPN and SVGIG (reference sequence). The V gene end was trimmed by 6 bases and the J gene end by 2 bases; junction bases not matched to a gene: 16. The CDR3 loop spans 18 amino acids. This entry belongs to a study of shared clonotypes between healthy human individuals. At the level of the study: Ranging from 18 to 49 in age, donors were a couple of women and a few men. Donors had three CD4 naive, three CD4 memory, two CD8 naive and one CD8 memory plate apiece.

Study results and limitations: Collection of samples was limited to blood; tissue repertoires likely differ. When naive CD4 clonotypes were compared across a handful of donors, approximately 5% were shared.

This receptor was obtained from a man between 18 and 35 years old in good health. Sample: naive CD4+ T cells sorted from blood. Stated subset: CD45RA+ positively selected. The rearrangement joins TRBV30 to TRBJ1-3; 10 bases are shared with TRBD1. This chain's CDR3 is CACRQGANTKLAGNTIYF. The CDR3 DNA reads TGTGCCTGCCGACAGGGGGCGAATACGAAGTTGGCTGGAAACACCATATATTTT.